The 4 T cell receptor beta chains listed next were all sequenced from one sample in a study of T cells in Graves' hyperthyroidism and ophthalmopathy. Amplification yielded TCR beta CDR3 regions, with RNA transcripts as the source. The HTBI primer set was used in a first-round RT-PCR of the TCR CDR3. TCRdb re-derived calls from the multiplex PCR reads in MiXCR, one entry per CDR3 protein. The sample carries around 480,000 distinct CDR3 sequences, roughly an eighth recorded once. The sample consisted of blood. Every receptor here comes from a woman under 30 with Graves' hyperthyroidism.

Of note for this clonotype: An end of the junction differs from the germline gene, which may be a read error. V and J are TRBV3-1 and TRBJ2-7; unclear D gene. The CDR3 sequence is 14 residues long. Germline V gene data show CDR1 as LGHDT and CDR2 as YNNKEL (reference sequence). The CDR3 region is CAGSQDLGNYEQYF. The DNA of the CDR3 is TGTGCCGGCAGCCAAGATTTGGGGAATTACGAGCAGTACTTC.

This clonotype has ten or more counts. The CDR3 is CASGPGQGLNEQYF. The DNA of the CDR3 is TGTGCCAGCGGCCCGGGACAGGGACTCAACGAGCAGTACTTC. The chain uses TRBV2 and TRBJ2-7; 9 positions match TRBD1. Germline loops: CDR1 SNHLY, CDR2 FYNNEI. V shed 8 bases, J shed 5 bases, and the junction held 10 bases outside the gene matches. This CDR3 is built from 14 residues.

This clonotype was found many times. CDR3: CASSLWPGENEQFF. CDR3 coding DNA: TGCGCCAGCAGCTTGTGGCCGGGGGAGAATGAGCAGTTCTTC. This chain uses TRBV5-1 with TRBJ2-1, with D possibly being TRBD2 (6 bases). This CDR3 contains 14 residues. Germline assignment: CDR1 SGHRS and CDR2 YFSETQ. Trimming left V 1 base short and J 7 bases short, with 12 bases between.

This clonotype was seen only a few times. V gene TRBV4-1 combines with J gene TRBJ2-7; 8 bases agree with TRBD1. With 0 bases clipped from V and 3 bases from J, the junction kept 4 bases outside the gene matches. Germline assignment: CDR1 MGHRA and CDR2 YSYEKL. The CDR3 sequence is 15 residues long. The CDR3 here is CASSQEQGELYEQYF. CDR3 sequence (DNA): TGCGCCAGCAGCCAAGAACAGGGGGAGCTCTACGAGCAGTACTTC.